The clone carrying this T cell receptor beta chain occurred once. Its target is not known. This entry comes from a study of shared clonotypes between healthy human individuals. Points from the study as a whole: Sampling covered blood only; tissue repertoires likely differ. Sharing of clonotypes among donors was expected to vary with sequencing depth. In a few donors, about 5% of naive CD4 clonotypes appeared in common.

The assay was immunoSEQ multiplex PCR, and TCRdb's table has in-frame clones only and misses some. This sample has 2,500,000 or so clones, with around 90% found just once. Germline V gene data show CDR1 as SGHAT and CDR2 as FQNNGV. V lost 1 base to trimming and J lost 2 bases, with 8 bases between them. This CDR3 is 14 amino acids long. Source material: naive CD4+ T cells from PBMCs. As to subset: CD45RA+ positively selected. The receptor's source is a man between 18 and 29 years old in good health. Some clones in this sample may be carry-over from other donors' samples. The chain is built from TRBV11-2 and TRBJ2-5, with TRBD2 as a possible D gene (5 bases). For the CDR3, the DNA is TGTGCCAGCAGCTTAGGGGGAGTACAAGAGACCCAGTACTTC. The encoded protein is CASSLGGVQETQYF. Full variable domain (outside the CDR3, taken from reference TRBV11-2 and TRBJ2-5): EAGVAQSPRYKIIEKRQSVAFWCNPISGHATLYWYQQILGQGPKLLIQFQNNGVVDDSQLPKDRFSAERLKGVDSTLKIQPAKLEDSAVYLCASSLGGVQETQYFGPGTRLLVL.